Sequencing of this TCR beta chain was carried out in a study of blood T cell repertoires in COVID-19. Looking at the study overall: Samples of COVID-19 (acute and convalescent) were obtained from the United States, Italy and Spain. PBMCs, B-cell-depleted T cells, or T cells provided the cDNA or gDNA that made up the material.

Germline CDR1 and CDR2: SGHNT and YYREEE (reference sequence). V was trimmed by 3 bases and J by 8 bases, leaving 8 bases between them. CDR3 length: 11 residues. Original processing notes: For nucleated cells, counts were estimated from reference gene primer amplification. Profiled with immunoSEQ multiplex PCR; TCRdb holds only in-frame clones, not every one. D and trimming come from the DNA, and the V and J calls and clone size come from that table. The sample yields about 170,000 clones, 86% seen once. The sample taken for sequencing was peripheral blood. This clonotype was obtained from an elderly woman in a cohort sampled during active or convalescent COVID-19. The J gene is TRBJ1-2, the V gene TRBV5-4; D gene unclear. CDR3 residues: CASSSPGGYTF. The CDR3 DNA sequence: TGTGCCAGCAGCTCCCCCGGGGGCTACACCTTC.